This TCR beta chain was observed in a study of regulatory T cells in long-lasting Graves disease (dated by TCRdb to the early 2020s). Turning to the overall study: Persistent Graves' disease was defined as persistently positive TSH receptor autoantibodies together with antithyroid drug treatment for over 5 years. Patients with persistent Graves' disease were compared with patients with newly diagnosed Graves' disease using TCR sequencing and RNA sequencing of peripheral blood. The study was conducted in China and was registered as a clinical trial. A total of some 33 samples were covered by TCR sequencing, comprising approximately 13 persistent and around 20 newly diagnosed Graves' disease patients. Antithyroid drugs had been taken for about 10.3 years on average by persistent Graves' disease patients in the clinical cohort. The study at large found these results: Persistent disease showed preferential use of TRBV28, TRBJ1-2 and TRBJ2-5, whereas newly diagnosed disease favored TRBV20-1 and TRBJ2-1. Peripheral blood alone was examined, since thyroid tissue, which constituted the primary lesion, could not be accessed. Patients with persistent disease shared more public clonotypes (approximately 2,500) than newly diagnosed patients did (more than 900). The small sample size was acknowledged by the authors as a limitation that may reduce accuracy. Sequencing and analysis were limited to the TCR beta chain. Compared with newly diagnosed patients, patients with persistent Graves' disease had lower TCR Shannon entropy and fewer highly expanded clones, which suggests clonal expansion.

The sample's time point label is to be understood as: persistent/refractory GD, antithyroid drugs over 5 years with positive TRAb. For both TCR sequencing and RNA sequencing, RNA was extracted from PBMCs in TRIzol. Graves' disease was diagnosed according to American Thyroid Association guidelines. Patients for the study were recruited at an endocrinology department in Xi'an, China. Each patient gave approximately 10 milliliters of peripheral blood, collected in an EDTA anticoagulant tube. PBMCs were isolated by Ficoll Paque Plus density gradient separation without further T cell sorting. An Agilent 2100 Bioanalyzer and agarose gel were used to check RNA quality, while a NanoDrop 2000 measured RNA concentration. V is pruned by 1 base and J by 4 bases, leaving 10 bases of the junction without a gene match. Including the terminal cysteine and phenylalanine, the CDR3 comprises 18 residues. Here the CDR3 DNA is all that survives: 54 bases in frame from base 1. Per the germline V gene, KGHSH is the CDR1 and LQKENI is the CDR2.

Comments on this clonotype: Its binding antigen is unknown. Base qualities are missing; no much larger clone stands one base away.

Libraries were made using multiplex PCR. The instrument given in TCRdb is Illumina HiSeq 4000. CDR3 regions were amplified by Arm-PCR with iRepertoire HTBI primers to construct TCR beta libraries. Gel purification was performed on PCR products prior to sequencing. The published analysis was carried out like this. Gene usage analysis of CDR3 amino acid clonotypes used the 62 TRBV and more than 13 TRBJ segments found across samples. COPE and FqMerger were used to merge filtered high-quality paired reads into contigs. BLAST was used to align contigs to the IMGT TRBV, TRBD and TRBJ reference genes, and CDR3 was defined following IMGT. Highly expanded clones were defined as clonotypes with a frequency above 0.1%. Shannon entropy served as the measure of repertoire diversity, while the Gini coefficient captured V-J evenness. A clonotype found in more than one individual was treated as public. TCRdb redid the processing of the public reads, applying fastp at Q25 and MiXCR, and retained in-frame beta chains. Duplicate CDR3 protein sequences are folded into a single record with the most common DNA and genes. The V and J calls were determined by TCRdb, not by the authors. Present in this sample are 500,000 to 700,000 distinct CDR3 sequences, around 30% of which were seen just once. The ten largest clonotypes hold 40% to 55% of the sample.

This material consisted of peripheral blood mononuclear cells (PBMCs), taken when the disease was refractory, from a patient treated with antithyroid drugs. Recombination linked TRBV18 to TRBJ1-3; 10 bases in the middle match TRBD1. This clonotype was sampled from a female donor with Graves disease. The CDR3 amino acid sequence is: CASSPLPGTGAEGNTIYF. The nucleotide sequence is given as TGTGCCAGCTCACCACTGCCCGGGACAGGGGCAGAAGGAAACACCATATATTTT.